This record looks at one TCR beta chain sequence and its context. This clone's antigen is unknown. Qualities for individual bases were not recorded, and no much larger clone is one base off. This specimen belongs to a study of response to subunit inactivated influenza vaccine (dated by TCRdb to 2017 to 2018). At the level of the whole study: To follow how T cells responded to a trivalent subunit inactivated influenza vaccine, the researchers relied on deep quantitative profiling of the T cell receptor repertoire.

General study outcomes and caveats: The authors suggested that each seasonal influenza vaccination may recruit only a limited number of new T cells.

There are 15 amino acids in the CDR3, from cysteine to phenylalanine inclusive. Left in the record is the CDR3 DNA by itself, 45 bases read in frame from the first base. The germline V gene provides CDR1 MDHEN and CDR2 SYDVKM. V sheds 4 bases and J sheds 6 bases, leaving 18 bases between their ends. The library was obtained by RT-PCR. The data were produced on an Illumina HiSeq 2500. In-frame beta chains were kept once TCRdb had trimmed the public reads at Q25 with fastp and called clones with MiXCR. All rows with the same CDR3 protein become a single entry with the most common DNA and genes. Within this sample are about 190,000 distinct CDR3 sequences, with approximately 15% of them counted one time only. The ten largest account for about 25% of the sample.

The chain is assembled from TRBV28 and TRBJ2-5, with the D gene call left open. The sequencing here drew on CD8+ T cells sorted from PBMCs, taken 5 to 6 days after vaccination. The TCR originated in a middle-aged man who received an inactivated influenza vaccine. Donor details come from another sample of the same person, matched by shared clones. CDR3 reads: CASSSTRAALQTQYF. In nucleotide form, the sequence is TGTGCCAGCAGTTCCACCCGCGCCGCCTTGCAGACCCAGTACTTC.